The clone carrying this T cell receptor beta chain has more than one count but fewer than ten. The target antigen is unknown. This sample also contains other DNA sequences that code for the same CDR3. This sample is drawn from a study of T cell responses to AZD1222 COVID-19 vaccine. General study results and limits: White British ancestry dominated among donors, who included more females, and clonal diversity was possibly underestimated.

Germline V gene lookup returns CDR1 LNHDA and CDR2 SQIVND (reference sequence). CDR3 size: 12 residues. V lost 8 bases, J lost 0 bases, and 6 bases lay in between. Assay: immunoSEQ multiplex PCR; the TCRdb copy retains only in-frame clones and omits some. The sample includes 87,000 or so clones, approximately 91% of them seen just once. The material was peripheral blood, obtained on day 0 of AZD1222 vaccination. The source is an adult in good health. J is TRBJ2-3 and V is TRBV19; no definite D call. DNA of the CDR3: TGTGCCAGTCGGCAGAGCACAGATACGCAGTATTTT. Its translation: CASRQSTDTQYF.